This paragraph covers one T cell receptor beta chain sequence. Its antigen is currently unknown. 5'RACE with constant-segment primers yielded barcoded, UMI-tagged TCR alpha and TCR beta cDNA libraries. TCRdb re-called the 5' RACE reads with MiXCR, one entry per CDR3 protein. The sample lists about 270,000 distinct CDR3 sequences, under 20% seen once, with under 30% in the top ten. This entry belongs to a study of T-cell memory formation after mild COVID-19. Study background: Clusters were largely donor specific.

Findings and caveats of the study: Clones contracting day 15 to 85 were balanced CD4/CD8; later expanders leaned CD4+. The pre-infection memory compartment contained some responding clones, suggesting cross-reactive memory joined.

Sequencing used PBMCs or a T cell subset sorted from them (not recorded which). The receptor was derived from a man aged 18 to 30 who had mild COVID-19 (a few samples of this study predate the infection). Cell type and time point are not known.

CDR3 sequence reads: CASSLAATDQPQHF. CDR3 bases: TGTGCCAGCAGCTTGGCAGCAACCGATCAGCCCCAGCATTTT. This rearrangement joins TRBV5-6 to TRBJ1-5, with unresolved D. V was pared by 0 bases and J by 5 bases, with 9 bases between. This CDR3 has 14 residues. The germline V gene encodes CDR1 SGHDT and CDR2 YYEEEE.